This record looks at one T cell receptor beta chain sequence and its context. The antigen is not known. The V end lost 0 bases, the J end lost 0 bases, and 15 bases lay between the germline ends. The CDR3 runs 18 residues. The germline V gene has CDR1 SEHNR and CDR2 FQNEAQ (reference sequence). Treatment meaning: about 20 received Ad26.COV2.S at low or high dose, single or two shots; 5 received placebo; per-sample allocation not given. All samples were drawn on day 63, counting from the first vaccine or placebo injection. Here immunoSEQ multiplex PCR was the method, and the copy in TCRdb shows in-frame clones only, minus some. The table shows around 300,000 clones, with 75% to 90% occurring only once. This entry belongs to a study of Ad26.COV2.S vaccination and SARS-CoV-2 variants. Findings of the study overall: Placebo recipients showed lower spike-specific TCR breadth than vaccinees. The TCR-based breadth and depth measures might underestimate overall T cell responses.

This clonotype was obtained from a person aged 18-60 years who received the Ad26.COV2.S COVID-19 vaccine or a placebo. Sequenced here: peripheral blood, sampled in a trial of Ad26.COV2.S vaccine versus placebo. The rearrangement uses TRBV7-9 and TRBJ2-1; D is unclear. This chain's CDR3 is CASSLATMYENSYNEQFF. CDR3 bases: TGTGCCAGCAGCTTAGCGACCATGTATGAGAACTCCTACAATGAGCAGTTCTTC.